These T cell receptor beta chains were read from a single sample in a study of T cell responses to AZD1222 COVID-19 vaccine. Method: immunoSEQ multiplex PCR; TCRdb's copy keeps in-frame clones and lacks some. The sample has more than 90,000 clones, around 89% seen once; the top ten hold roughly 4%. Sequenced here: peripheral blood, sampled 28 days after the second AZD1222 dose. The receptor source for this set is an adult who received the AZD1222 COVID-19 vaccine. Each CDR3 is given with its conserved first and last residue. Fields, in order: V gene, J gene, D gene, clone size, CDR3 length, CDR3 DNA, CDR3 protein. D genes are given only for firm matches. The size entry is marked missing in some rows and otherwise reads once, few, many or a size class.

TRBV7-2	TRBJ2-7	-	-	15	TGTGCCAGCAGCTTAGCACTAGTGAGATCCTACGAGCAGTACTTC	CASSLALVRSYEQYF
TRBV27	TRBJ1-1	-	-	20	TGTGCCAGCAGTGCCCAAGTTGTGGATAGGGCATCCTTCATGAACACTGAAGCTTTCTTT	CASSAQVVDRASFMNTEAFF
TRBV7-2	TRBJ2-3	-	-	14	TGTGCCAGCAGCGACAGCCTCCCCCGGGATACGCAGTATTTT	CASSDSLPRDTQYF
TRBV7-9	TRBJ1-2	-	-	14	TGTGCCAGCAGCCAAGGGGTCAGCAACTATGGCTACACCTTC	CASSQGVSNYGYTF
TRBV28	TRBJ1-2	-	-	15	TGTGCCAGCAGTTCCAGCGAAGTCAGGCCCCTAGGCTACACCTTC	CASSSSEVRPLGYTF
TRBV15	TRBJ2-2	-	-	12	TGTGCCACCAGCAGAATCACCGGGGAGCTGTTTTTT	CATSRITGELFF
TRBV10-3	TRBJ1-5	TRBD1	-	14	TGTGCCATCAGGAGGGGGACAGGGGATCAGCCCCAGCATTTT	CAIRRGTGDQPQHF
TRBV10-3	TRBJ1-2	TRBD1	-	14	TGTGCCATCACGAACGGCAGGGGGTTAGGTGGCTACACCTTC	CAITNGRGLGGYTF
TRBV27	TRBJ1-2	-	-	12	TGTGCCAGCAGTTCATCTTCGACAGGCTACACCTTC	CASSSSSTGYTF
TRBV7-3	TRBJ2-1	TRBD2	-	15	TGTGCCAGCAGCGGAGGGACTAGCCCGAACAATGAGCAGTTCTTC	CASSGGTSPNNEQFF
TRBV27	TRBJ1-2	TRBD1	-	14	TGTGCCAGCAGTATAGCCGGGACAGACTATGGCTACACCTTC	CASSIAGTDYGYTF
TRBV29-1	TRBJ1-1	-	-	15	TGCAGCGTTGAAGATCCCCGGACTTTGGGAACTGAAGCTTTCTTT	CSVEDPRTLGTEAFF
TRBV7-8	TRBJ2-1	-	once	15	TGTGCCAGCAGCCCCCAACAGAGAAGGGACAATGAGCAGTTCTTC	CASSPQQRRDNEQFF
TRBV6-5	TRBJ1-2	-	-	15	TGTGCCAGCAGTTACTCGTCGGACCCCCACGGAGGCTACACCTTC	CASSYSSDPHGGYTF
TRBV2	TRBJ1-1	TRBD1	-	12	TGTGCCAGCAGCGGACAGGGGGTGAAAGCTTTCTTT	CASSGQGVKAFF
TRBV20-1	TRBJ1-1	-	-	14	TGCAGTGCTAGTTATCTCTTCCAGAACACTGAAGCTTTCTTT	CSASYLFQNTEAFF
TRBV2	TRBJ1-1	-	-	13	TGTGCCAGCATCCAGGATGTTAGCACTGAAGCTTTCTTT	CASIQDVSTEAFF
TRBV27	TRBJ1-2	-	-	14	TGTGCCAGCAGTTTACGGGGACCCGCGGATGGCTACACCTTC	CASSLRGPADGYTF
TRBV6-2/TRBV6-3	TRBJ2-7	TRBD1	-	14	TGTGCCAGCAGTTACTCGGGGACAGCCAACGAGCAGTACTTC	CASSYSGTANEQYF
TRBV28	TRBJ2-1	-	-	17	TGTGCCAGCAACCATGGCGGGGTTAAAGCAGTGAGGAATGAGCAGTTCTTC	CASNHGGVKAVRNEQFF
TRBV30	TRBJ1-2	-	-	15	TGTGCCTGGAGGGCCAACGGGGTGTCTAACTATGGCTACACCTTC	CAWRANGVSNYGYTF
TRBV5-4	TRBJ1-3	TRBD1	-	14	TGTGCCAGCAGCCCTGGACAGGGGCGAAACACCATATATTTT	CASSPGQGRNTIYF
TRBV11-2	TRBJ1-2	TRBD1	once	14	TGTGCCAGCAGGCCTCCTGGGACAGTCTATGGCTACACCTTC	CASRPPGTVYGYTF
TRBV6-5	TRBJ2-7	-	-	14	TGTGCCAGCAGTCCGAGGCCCGACGTCTACGAGCAGTACTTC	CASSPRPDVYEQYF
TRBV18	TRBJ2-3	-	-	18	TGTGCCAGCTCACCTCGGACACGGGATCAAACTAGCACAGATACGCAGTATTTT	CASSPRTRDQTSTDTQYF
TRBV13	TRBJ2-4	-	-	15	TGTGCCAGCAGCTCCTCATCAAACAGGGCGAACATTCAGTACTTC	CASSSSSNRANIQYF
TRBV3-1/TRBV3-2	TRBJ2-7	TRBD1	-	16	TGTGCCAGCAGCCAACCAGCCCGGGACAGGGGGTACGAGCAGTACTTC	CASSQPARDRGYEQYF
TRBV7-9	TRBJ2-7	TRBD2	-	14	TGTGCCACCGGAAGGGAGCGGGAGAGGACCGAGCAGTACTTC	CATGRERERTEQYF
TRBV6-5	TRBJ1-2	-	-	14	TGTGCCAGCTCGACAGGTGGGATCGGGCATGGCTACACCTTC	CASSTGGIGHGYTF
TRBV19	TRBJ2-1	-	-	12	TGTGCCAGTAGGGCTCGAGGCAACGGGGGGTTCTTC	CASRARGNGGFF
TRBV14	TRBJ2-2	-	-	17	TGTGCCAGCAGCCAGTTACTTGGGACTCTCCACACCGGGGAGCTGTTTTTT	CASSQLLGTLHTGELFF
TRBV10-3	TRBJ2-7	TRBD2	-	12	TGTGCCGCACAAGCGGGGGGGCGAGAGCAGTACTTC	CAAQAGGREQYF
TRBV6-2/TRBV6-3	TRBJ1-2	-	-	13	TGTGCCAGCAGTTACACCCGAGGGGGGGGCTACACCTTC	CASSYTRGGGYTF
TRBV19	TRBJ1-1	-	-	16	TGTGCCAGTAGTCCTCTAGGCGGACAACAATGGACTGAAGCTTTCTTT	CASSPLGGQQWTEAFF
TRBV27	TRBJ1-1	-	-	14	TGTGCCAGCAGTTTATCTGGGTCGAGCACTGAAGCTTTCTTT	CASSLSGSSTEAFF
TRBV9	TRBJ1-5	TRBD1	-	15	TGTGCCAGCAGCGAGGGGACAGGGTACAATCAGCCCCAGCATTTT	CASSEGTGYNQPQHF
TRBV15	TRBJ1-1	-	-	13	TGTGCCACCAGCAGAGCCCGATTGGCTGAAGCTTTCTTT	CATSRARLAEAFF
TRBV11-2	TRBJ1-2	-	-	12	TGTGCCAGCAGCTTGAATTGGGAGGGCTACACCTTC	CASSLNWEGYTF
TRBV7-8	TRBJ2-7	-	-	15	TGTGCCAGCAGCTTAGCGGCAACAGGGCCCTACGAGCAGTACTTC	CASSLAATGPYEQYF
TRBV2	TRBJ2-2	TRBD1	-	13	TGTGCCATTAAGACAGGGGGTTCCGGGGAGCTGTTTTTT	CAIKTGGSGELFF
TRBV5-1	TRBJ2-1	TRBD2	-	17	TGCGCCAGCAGCTTGGGCGCTAGCGGGTATTCCTACAATGAGCAGTTCTTC	CASSLGASGYSYNEQFF
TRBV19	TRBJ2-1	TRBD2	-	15	TGTGCCAGTAGTATCGGACTAGCGGAATACAATGAGCAGTTCTTC	CASSIGLAEYNEQFF